This T cell receptor beta chain was captured by sequencing in a study of persistence of HIV-infected CD4 T cells. The immunoSEQ assay was version 4, run in survey mode. Only in-frame clones appear in the TCRdb table, and some are missing; sequencing was by immunoSEQ multiplex PCR. The sample records about 64,000 clones, roughly 75% being singletons. Germline V gene sequence: CDR1 DFQATT, CDR2 SNEGSKA (reference sequence). The CDR3 covers 13 residues. V was clipped by 3 bases and J by 6 bases; unmatched bases: 4. Overlapping HIV-1 Gag 15-mer peptides at around 1 ug per peptide per mL were used. CD40L-negative CD69-negative CD45RO-high memory CD4+ T cells were sorted as populations depleted of antigen-responding cells. With respect to this clone: Its cognate antigen is unknown.

The V call is TRBV20-1, the J call TRBJ1-1; TRBD1 matches at 10 bases. The source was CD4+ T cells sorted from PBMCs after roughly 19-hour stimulation, collected from a patient who received antiretroviral therapy. This TCR came from an adult man with HIV who was CMV-seropositive. CDR3 amino acids: CSASGDRGPEAFF. The CDR3 DNA sequence: TGCAGTGCTAGTGGGGACAGGGGACCTGAAGCTTTCTTT.